The present T cell receptor (beta chain) was sequenced within a study of CD8+ T cells in alopecia areata. CDR1 and CDR2 from the germline V gene are GTSNPN and SVGIG (reference sequence). Trimming pared 3 bases from V and 2 bases from J, leaving 8 bases between. The CDR3 is made up of 13 amino acids. RNA was isolated and reverse transcribed to cDNA, the sequencing template. Some clones are missing from TCRdb's copy, which holds only in-frame ones; the method was immunoSEQ multiplex PCR. Of a few hundred thousand clones detected, under 70% appear once; the ten largest clones hold about 1.3%. This clone was observed a handful of times.

The sequence was obtained from a human donor with alopecia areata. The chain is built from TRBV30 and TRBJ1-5; D unclear. The specimen comprised CD4+ T cells sorted from blood, sampled at week 0. In nucleotides, the CDR3 is TGTGCCTGGAGCCAGCCGGGCAATCAGCCCCAGCATTTT. Amino acids: CAWSQPGNQPQHF.